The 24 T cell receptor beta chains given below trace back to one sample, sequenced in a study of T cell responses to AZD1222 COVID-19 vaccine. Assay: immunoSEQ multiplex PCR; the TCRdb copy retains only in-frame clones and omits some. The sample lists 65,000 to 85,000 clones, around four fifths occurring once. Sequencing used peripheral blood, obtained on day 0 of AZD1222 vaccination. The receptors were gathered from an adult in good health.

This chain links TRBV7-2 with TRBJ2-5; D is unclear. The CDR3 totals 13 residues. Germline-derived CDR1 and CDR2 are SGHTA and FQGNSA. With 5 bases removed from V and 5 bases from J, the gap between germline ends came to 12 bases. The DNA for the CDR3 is TGTGCCAGCAGCCCCCGGGTGGGGGAGACCCAGTACTTC. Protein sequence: CASSPRVGETQYF.

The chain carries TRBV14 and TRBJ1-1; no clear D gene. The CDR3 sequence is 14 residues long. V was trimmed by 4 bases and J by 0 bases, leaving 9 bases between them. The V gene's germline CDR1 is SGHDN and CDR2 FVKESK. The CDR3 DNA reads TGTGCCAGCAGCCTGGCGGGTATGAACACTGAAGCTTTCTTT. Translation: CASSLAGMNTEAFF. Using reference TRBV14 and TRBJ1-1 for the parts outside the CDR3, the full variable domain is EAGVTQFPSHSVIEKGQTVTLRCDPISGHDNLYWYRRVMGKEIKFLLHFVKESKQDESGMPNNRFLAERTGGTYSTLKVQPAELEDSGVYFCASSLAGMNTEAFFGQGTRLTVV.

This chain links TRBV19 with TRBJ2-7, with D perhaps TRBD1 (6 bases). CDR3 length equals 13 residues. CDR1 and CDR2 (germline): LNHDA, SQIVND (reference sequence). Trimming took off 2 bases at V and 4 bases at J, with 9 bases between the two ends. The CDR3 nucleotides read TGTGCCAGTAGTATACAGGGGAAGTACGAGCAGTACTTC. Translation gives CASSIQGKYEQYF.

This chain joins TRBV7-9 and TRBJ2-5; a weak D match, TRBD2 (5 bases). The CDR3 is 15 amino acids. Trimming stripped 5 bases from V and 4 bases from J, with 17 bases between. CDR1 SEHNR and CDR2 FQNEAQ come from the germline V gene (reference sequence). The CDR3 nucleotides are TGTGCCAGCAGCCTTCCTCGAGGGTTCAGAGAGACCCAGTACTTC. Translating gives CASSLPRGFRETQYF. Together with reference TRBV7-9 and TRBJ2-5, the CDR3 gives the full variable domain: DTGVSQNPRHKITKRGQNVTFRCDPISEHNRLYWYRQTLGQGPEFLTYFQNEAQLEKSRLLSDRFSAERPKGSFSTLEIQRTEQGDSAMYLCASSLPRGFRETQYFGPGTRLLVL.

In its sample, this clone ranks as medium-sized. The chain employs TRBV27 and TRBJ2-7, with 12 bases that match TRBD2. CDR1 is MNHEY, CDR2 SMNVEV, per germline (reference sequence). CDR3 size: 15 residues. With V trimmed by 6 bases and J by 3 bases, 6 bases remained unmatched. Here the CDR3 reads CASRNGLAGLYEQYF. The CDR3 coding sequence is TGTGCCAGCAGAAACGGACTAGCGGGACTCTACGAGCAGTACTTC.

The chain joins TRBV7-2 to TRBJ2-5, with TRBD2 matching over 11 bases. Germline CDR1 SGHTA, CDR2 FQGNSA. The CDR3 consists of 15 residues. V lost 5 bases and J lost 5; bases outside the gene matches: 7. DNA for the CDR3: TGTGCCAGCAGCCACAGACTAGCGGGGAGGGAGACCCAGTACTTC. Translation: CASSHRLAGRETQYF.

CDR3 residues: CASLSGYGYTF. CDR3 DNA: TGTGCCTCCCTCTCGGGGTATGGCTACACCTTC. The chain combines TRBV28 with TRBJ1-2; D not certain. The CDR3 spans 11 residues. Germline V gene lookup returns CDR1 MDHEN and CDR2 SYDVKM. Trimming cost V 11 bases and J 5 bases, with 12 bases left between them.

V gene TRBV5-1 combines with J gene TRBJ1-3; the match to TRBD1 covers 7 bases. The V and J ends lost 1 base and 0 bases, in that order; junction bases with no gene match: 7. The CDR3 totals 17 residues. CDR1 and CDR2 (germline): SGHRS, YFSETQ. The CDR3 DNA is TGCGCCAGCAGCTTGCGAGGGGGCGAAAACTCTGGAAACACCATATATTTT. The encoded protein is CASSLRGGENSGNTIYF. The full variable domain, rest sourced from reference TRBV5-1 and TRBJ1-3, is KAGVTQTPRYLIKTRGQQVTLSCSPISGHRSVSWYQQTPGQGLQFLFEYFSETQRNKGNFPGRFSGRQFSNSRSEMNVSTLELGDSALYLCASSLRGGENSGNTIYFGEGSWLTVV.

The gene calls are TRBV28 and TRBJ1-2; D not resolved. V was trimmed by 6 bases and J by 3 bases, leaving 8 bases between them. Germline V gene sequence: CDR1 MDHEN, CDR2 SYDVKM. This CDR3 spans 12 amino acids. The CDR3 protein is CASSPHDYGYTF. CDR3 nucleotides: TGTGCCAGCAGCCCGCACGACTATGGCTACACCTTC.

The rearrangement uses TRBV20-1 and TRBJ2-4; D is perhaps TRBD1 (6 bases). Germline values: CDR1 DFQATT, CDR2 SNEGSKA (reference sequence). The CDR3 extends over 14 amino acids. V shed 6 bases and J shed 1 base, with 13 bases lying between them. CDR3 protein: CSASTGFAKNIQYF. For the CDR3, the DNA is TGCAGTGCGAGTACAGGGTTTGCCAAAAACATTCAGTACTTC.

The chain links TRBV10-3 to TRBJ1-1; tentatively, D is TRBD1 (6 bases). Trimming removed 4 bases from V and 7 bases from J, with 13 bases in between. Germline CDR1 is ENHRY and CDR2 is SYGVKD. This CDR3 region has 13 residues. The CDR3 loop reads CAISVGAEDEAFF. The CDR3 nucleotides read TGTGCCATCAGTGTGGGGGCTGAGGATGAAGCTTTCTTT.

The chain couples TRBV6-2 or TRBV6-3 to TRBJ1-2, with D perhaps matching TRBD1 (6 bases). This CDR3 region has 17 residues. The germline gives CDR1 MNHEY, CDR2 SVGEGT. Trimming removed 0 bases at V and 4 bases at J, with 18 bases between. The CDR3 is CASSYSTTGRSTYGYTF. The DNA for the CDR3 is TGTGCCAGCAGTTACTCGACCACAGGGAGGTCGACCTATGGCTACACCTTC.

The CDR3 DNA reads TGTGCAAGTCGCTTAACGGGACTAGCGGGAGATGATACGCAGTATTTT. This codes for CASRLTGLAGDDTQYF. V is TRBV12-2 and J is TRBJ2-3; no check of the table's D call, TRBD2, against the DNA was made. TRBV12-2 is flagged as a pseudogene. The CDR3 runs 16 residues.

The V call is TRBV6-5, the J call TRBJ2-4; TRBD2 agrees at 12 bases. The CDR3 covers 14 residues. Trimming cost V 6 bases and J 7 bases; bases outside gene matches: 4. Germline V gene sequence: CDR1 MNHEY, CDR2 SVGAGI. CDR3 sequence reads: CASRLTSGRNIQYF. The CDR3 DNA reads TGTGCCAGCAGACTTACTAGCGGGAGGAACATTCAGTACTTC.

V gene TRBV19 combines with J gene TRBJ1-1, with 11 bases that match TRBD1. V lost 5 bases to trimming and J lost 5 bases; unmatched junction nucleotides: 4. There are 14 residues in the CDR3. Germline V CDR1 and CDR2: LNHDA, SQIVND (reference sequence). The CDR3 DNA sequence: TGTGCCAGTAGTTGGGGACAGGGGGTAACTGAAGCTTTCTTT. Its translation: CASSWGQGVTEAFF.

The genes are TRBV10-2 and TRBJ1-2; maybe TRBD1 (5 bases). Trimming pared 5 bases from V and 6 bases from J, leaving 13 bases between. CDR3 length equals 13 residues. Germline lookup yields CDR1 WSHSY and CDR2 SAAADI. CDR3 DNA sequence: TGCGCCAGCAGTCCCCAGGGTTTTGATGGCTACACCTTC. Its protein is CASSPQGFDGYTF.

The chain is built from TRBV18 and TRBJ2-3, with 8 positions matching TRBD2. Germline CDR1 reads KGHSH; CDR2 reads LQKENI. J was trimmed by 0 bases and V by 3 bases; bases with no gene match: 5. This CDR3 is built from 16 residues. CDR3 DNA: TGTGCCAGCTCACCTAGAGCGGGGGTTAGCACAGATACGCAGTATTTT. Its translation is CASSPRAGVSTDTQYF.

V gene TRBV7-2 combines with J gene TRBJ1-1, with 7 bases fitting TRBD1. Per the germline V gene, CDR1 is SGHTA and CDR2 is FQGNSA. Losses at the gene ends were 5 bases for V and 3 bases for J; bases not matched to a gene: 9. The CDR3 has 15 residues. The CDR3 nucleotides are TGTGCCAGCAGCACGCGGTCAGGGGGGGACACTGAAGCTTTCTTT. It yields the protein CASSTRSGGDTEAFF.

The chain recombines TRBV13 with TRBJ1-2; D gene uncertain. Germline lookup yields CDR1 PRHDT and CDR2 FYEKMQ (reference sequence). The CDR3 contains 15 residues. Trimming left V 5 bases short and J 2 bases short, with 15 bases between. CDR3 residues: CASSPNRVSNYGYTF. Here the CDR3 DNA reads TGTGCCAGCAGCCCCAACCGGGTCTCCAACTATGGCTACACCTTC.

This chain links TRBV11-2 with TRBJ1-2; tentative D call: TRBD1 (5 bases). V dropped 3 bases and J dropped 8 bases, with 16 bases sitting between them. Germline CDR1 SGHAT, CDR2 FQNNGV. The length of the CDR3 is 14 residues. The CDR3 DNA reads TGTGCCAGCAGCTTGGAAGTTGGGCAGGGAGGCTACACCTTC. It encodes CASSLEVGQGGYTF.

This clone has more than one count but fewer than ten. CDR3 nucleotide sequence: TGTGCCAGCAGCTTGCCCCGGCAGACCCTTAGTCAGCCCCAGCATTTT. The encoded protein is CASSLPRQTLSQPQHF. The V call is TRBV5-8, the J call TRBJ1-5; no clear D. Trimming left V 1 base short and J 6 bases short, with 17 bases between. CDR3 length equals 16 residues. Per germline, CDR1 SGHTS and CDR2 YDEGEE.

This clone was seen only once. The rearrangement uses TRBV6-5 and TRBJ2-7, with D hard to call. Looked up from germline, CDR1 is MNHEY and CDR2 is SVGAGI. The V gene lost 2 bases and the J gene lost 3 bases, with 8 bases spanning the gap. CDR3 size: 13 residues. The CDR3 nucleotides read TGTGCCAGCAGTTACATTAGGAACTACGAGCAGTACTTC. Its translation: CASSYIRNYEQYF.

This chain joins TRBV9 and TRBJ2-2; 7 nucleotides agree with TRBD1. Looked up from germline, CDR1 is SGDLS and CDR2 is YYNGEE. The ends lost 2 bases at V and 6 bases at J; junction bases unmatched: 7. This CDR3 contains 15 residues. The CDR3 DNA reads TGTGCCAGCAGCGTGACGGGACAGATTCCCGGGGAGCTGTTTTTT. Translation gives CASSVTGQIPGELFF.

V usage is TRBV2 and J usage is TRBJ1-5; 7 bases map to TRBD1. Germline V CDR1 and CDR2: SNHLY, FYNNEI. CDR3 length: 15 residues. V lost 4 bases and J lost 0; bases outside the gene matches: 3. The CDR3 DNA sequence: TGTGCCAGCAGTGGACAGGGTACTAGCAATCAGCCCCAGCATTTT. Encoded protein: CASSGQGTSNQPQHF.